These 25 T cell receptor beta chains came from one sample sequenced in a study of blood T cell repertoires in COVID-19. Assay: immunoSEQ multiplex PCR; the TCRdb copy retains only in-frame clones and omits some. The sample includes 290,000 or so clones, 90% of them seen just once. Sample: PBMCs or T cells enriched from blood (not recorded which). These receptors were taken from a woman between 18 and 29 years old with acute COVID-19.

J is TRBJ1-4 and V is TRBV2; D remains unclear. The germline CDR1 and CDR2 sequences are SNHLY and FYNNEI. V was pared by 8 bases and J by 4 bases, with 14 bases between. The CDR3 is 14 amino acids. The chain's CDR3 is CASGLRAGNEKLFF. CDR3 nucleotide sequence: TGTGCCAGCGGCCTAAGGGCGGGTAATGAAAAACTGTTTTTT.

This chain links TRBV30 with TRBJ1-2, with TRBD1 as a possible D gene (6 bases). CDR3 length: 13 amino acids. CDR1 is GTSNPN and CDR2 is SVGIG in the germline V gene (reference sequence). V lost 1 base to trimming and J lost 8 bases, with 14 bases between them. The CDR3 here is CAWSEQGPGGYTF. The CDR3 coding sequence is TGTGCCTGGAGTGAGCAGGGGCCAGGGGGCTACACCTTC. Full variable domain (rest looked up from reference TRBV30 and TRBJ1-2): SQTIHQWPATLVQPVGSPLSLECTVEGTSNPNLYWYRQAAGRGLQLLFYSVGIGQISSEVPQNLSASRPQDRQFILSSKKLLLSDSGFYLCAWSEQGPGGYTFGSGTRLTVV.

Here the CDR3 DNA reads TGTGCCAGCTCACCAAGAGTCGGGTACCAAGAGACCCAGTACTTC. The encoded protein is CASSPRVGYQETQYF. The chain uses TRBV18 and TRBJ2-5; D remains unclear. The germline CDR1 and CDR2 sequences are KGHSH and LQKENI. This CDR3 region has 15 residues. Trimming left V 2 bases short and J 0 bases short, with 10 bases between.

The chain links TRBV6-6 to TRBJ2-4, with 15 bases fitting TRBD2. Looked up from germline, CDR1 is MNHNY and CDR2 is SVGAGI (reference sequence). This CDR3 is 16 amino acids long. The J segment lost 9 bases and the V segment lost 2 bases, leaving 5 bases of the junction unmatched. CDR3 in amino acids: CASSYRTSGRVGIQYF. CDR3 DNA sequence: TGTGCCAGCAGTTACCGGACTAGCGGGAGGGTGGGCATTCAGTACTTC.

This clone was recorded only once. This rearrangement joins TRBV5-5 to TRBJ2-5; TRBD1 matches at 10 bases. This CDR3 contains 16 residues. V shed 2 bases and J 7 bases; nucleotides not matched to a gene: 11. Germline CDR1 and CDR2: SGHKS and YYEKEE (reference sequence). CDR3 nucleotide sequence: TGTGCCAGCAGCTTAGATATCGGGACAGGGGAAGGGACCCAGTACTTC. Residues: CASSLDIGTGEGTQYF.

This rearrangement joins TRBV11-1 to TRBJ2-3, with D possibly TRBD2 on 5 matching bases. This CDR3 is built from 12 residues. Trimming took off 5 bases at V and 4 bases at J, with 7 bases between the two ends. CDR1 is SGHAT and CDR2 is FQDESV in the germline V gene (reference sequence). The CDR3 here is CASSIGADTQYF. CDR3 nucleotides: TGTGCCAGCAGCATCGGGGCAGATACGCAGTATTTT.

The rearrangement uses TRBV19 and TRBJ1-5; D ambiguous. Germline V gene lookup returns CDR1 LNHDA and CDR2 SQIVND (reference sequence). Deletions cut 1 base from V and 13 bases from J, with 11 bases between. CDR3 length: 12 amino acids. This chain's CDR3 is CASSIVGRRQHF. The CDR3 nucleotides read TGTGCCAGTAGTATAGTGGGCAGGCGACAGCATTTT.

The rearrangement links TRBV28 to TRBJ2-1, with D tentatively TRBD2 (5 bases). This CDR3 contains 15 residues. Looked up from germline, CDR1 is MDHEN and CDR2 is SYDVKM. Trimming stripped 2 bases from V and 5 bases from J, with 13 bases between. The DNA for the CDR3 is TGTGCCAGCAGTTTAGTGGGAGCTGAGGACAATGAGCAGTTCTTC. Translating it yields CASSLVGAEDNEQFF. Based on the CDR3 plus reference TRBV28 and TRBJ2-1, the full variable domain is DVKVTQSSRYLVKRTGEKVFLECVQDMDHENMFWYRQDPGLGLRLIYFSYDVKMKEKGDIPEGYSVSREKKERFSLILESASTNQTSMYLCASSLVGAEDNEQFFGPGTRLTVL.

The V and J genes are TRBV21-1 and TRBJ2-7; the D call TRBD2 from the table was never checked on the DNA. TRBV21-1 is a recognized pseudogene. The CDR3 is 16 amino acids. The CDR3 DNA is TGTGCCAGCAGCAATAGCCTAGTGCCCGCAACCTACGAGCAGTACTTC. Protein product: CASSNSLVPATYEQYF.

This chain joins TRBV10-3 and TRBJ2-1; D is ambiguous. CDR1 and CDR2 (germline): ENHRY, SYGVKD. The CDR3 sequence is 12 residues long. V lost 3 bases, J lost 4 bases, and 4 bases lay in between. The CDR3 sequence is CAISDSYNEQFF. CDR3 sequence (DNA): TGTGCCATCAGTGACAGTTACAATGAGCAGTTCTTC.

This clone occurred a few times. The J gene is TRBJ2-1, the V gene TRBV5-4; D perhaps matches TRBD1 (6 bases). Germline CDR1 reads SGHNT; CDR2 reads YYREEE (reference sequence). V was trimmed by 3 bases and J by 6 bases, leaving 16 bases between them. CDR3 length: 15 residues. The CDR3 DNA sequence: TGTGCCAGCAGCTCGGACAGATTCAGAGGCAATGAGCAGTTCTTC. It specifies CASSSDRFRGNEQFF.

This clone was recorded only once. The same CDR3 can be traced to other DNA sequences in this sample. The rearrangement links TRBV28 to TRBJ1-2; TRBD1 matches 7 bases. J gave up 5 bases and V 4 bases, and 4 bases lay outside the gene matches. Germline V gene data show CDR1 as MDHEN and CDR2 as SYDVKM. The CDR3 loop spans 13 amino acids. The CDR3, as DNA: TGTGCCAGCAGTTCCGGGACAGCTTATGGCTACACCTTC. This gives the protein CASSSGTAYGYTF.

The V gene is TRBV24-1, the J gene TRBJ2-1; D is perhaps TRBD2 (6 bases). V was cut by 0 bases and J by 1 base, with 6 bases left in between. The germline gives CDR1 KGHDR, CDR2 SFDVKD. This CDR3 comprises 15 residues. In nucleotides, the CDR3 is TGTGCCACCAGTGATTTGGGGGGGTCCTACAATGAGCAGTTCTTC. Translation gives CATSDLGGSYNEQFF.

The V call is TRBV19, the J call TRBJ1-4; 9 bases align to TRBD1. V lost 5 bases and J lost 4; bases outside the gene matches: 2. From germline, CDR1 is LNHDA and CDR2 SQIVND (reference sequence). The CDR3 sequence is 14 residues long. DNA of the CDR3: TGTGCCAGTAGTTGGACAGGGGATAATGAAAAACTGTTTTTT. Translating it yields CASSWTGDNEKLFF.

DNA for the CDR3: TGTGCCAGCAGCCCTTCAGGGGACTCACCCCTCCACTTT. Amino acid sequence: CASSPSGDSPLHF. The gene calls are TRBV5-4 and TRBJ1-6; a weak D match, TRBD1 (6 bases). The CDR3 has 13 amino acids. Germline V lookup: CDR1 SGHNT, CDR2 YYREEE (reference sequence). Trimming left V 4 bases short and J 10 bases short, with 12 bases between.

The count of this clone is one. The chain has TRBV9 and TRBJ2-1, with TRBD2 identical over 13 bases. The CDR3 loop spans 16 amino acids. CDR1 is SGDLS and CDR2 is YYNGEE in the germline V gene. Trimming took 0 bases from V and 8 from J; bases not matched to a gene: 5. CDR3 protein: CASSVELAGGMDEQFF. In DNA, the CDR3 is TGTGCCAGCAGCGTAGAACTAGCGGGAGGGATGGATGAGCAGTTCTTC.

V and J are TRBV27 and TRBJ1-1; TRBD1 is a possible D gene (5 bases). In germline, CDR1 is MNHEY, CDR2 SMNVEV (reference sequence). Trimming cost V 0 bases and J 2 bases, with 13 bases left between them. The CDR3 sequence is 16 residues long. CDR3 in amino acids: CASSLSVVGVNTEAFF. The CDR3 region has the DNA TGTGCCAGCAGTTTATCGGTAGTAGGGGTTAACACTGAAGCTTTCTTT.

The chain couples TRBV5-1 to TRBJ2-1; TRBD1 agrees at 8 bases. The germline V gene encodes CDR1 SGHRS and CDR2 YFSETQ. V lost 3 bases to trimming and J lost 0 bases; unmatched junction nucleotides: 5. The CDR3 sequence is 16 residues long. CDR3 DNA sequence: TGCGCCAGCAGCTGGCAGGGGGCGGGCTCCTACAATGAGCAGTTCTTC. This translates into CASSWQGAGSYNEQFF.

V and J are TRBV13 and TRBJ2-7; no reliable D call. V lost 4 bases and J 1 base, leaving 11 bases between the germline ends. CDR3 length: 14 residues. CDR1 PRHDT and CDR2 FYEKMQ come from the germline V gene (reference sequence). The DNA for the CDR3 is TGTGCCAGCAGCTCTCACTTCCGTTCCTACGAGCAGTACTTC. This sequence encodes CASSSHFRSYEQYF.

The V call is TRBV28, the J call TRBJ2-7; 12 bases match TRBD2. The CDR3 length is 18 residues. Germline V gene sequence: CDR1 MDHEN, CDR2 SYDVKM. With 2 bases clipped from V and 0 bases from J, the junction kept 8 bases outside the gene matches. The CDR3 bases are TGTGCCAGCAGTTTAACTCTAGCGGGAGGGTTGAGCTCCTACGAGCAGTACTTC. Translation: CASSLTLAGGLSSYEQYF.

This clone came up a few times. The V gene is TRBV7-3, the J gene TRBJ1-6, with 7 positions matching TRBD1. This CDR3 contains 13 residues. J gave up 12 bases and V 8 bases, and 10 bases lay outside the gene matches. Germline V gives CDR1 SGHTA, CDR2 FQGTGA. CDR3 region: CASRQGGLEPLHF. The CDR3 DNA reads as TGTGCCAGCCGACAGGGCGGCTTGGAACCCCTCCACTTT.

Here the CDR3 reads CASSATGQDYGYTF. The DNA of the CDR3 is TGTGCCAGCAGCGCTACGGGACAGGACTATGGCTACACCTTC. This rearrangement joins TRBV7-2 to TRBJ1-2; 8 bases map to TRBD1. This CDR3 spans 14 amino acids. V lost 5 bases to trimming and J lost 3 bases; unmatched junction nucleotides: 5. Germline loops: CDR1 SGHTA, CDR2 FQGNSA.

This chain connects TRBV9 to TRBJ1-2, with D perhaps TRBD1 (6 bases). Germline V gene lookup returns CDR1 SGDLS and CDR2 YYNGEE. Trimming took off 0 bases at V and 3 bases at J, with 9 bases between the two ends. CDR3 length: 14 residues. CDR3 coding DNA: TGTGCCAGCAGCGTAGCAGCAGGGGACTATGGCTACACCTTC. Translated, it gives CASSVAAGDYGYTF.

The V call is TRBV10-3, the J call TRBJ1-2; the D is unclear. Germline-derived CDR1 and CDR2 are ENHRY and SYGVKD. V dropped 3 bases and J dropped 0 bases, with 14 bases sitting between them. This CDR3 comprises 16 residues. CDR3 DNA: TGTGCCATCAGTGACTTAGCGGGAGGAACTAACTATGGCTACACCTTC. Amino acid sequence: CAISDLAGGTNYGYTF.

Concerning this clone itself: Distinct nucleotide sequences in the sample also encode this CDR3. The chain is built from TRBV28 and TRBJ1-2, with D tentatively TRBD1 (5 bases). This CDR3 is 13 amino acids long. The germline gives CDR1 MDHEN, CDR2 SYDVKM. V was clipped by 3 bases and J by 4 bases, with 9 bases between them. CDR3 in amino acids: CASSLGQGYGYTF. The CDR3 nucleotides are TGTGCCAGCAGTTTGGGGCAGGGCTATGGCTACACCTTC.